This is a list of T cell receptor beta chains from one sample in a study of graft-versus-host responses after intestinal transplantation. TCRdb's copy holds only in-frame clones and misses some; the assay was immunoSEQ multiplex PCR. Of about 9,500 clones in the sample, more than 75% are singletons; the top ten hold 9.9%. This material consisted of PBMCs, taken approximately 240 days after intestinal transplant. The receptors here all came from a human patient who received an intestinal transplant, so some T cells may come from the graft donor. CDR3s include the opening cysteine and the closing phenylalanine or tryptophan. The D gene is left open where the match is weak. The size of a clone is reported for some rows only, either as once, few or many, or as a class for expanded clones.

j_gene: TRBJ1-6
len: 14
abundance: .
v_gene: TRBV6-6
d_gene: TRBD1
CDR3nt: TGTGCCAGCACCTTGGACAGGGAGTATTCACCCCTCCACTTT
CDR3aa: CASTLDREYSPLHF

j_gene: TRBJ2-3
len: 15
abundance: .
v_gene: TRBV27
d_gene: .
CDR3nt: TGTGCCAGCACCAAAACAGGGCGAAGCACAGATACGCAGTATTTT
CDR3aa: CASTKTGRSTDTQYF

j_gene: TRBJ1-1
len: 15
abundance: .
v_gene: TRBV4-3
d_gene: .
CDR3nt: TGCGCCAGCAGCCAAGATGCAAGGGCCGGCACTGAAGCTTTCTTT
CDR3aa: CASSQDARAGTEAFF

j_gene: TRBJ2-4
len: 12
abundance: .
v_gene: TRBV28
d_gene: .
CDR3nt: TGTGCCAGCAGTTCACTCCAAAACATTCAGTACTTC
CDR3aa: CASSSLQNIQYF

j_gene: TRBJ1-5
len: 14
abundance: .
v_gene: TRBV7-1
d_gene: TRBD1
CDR3nt: TGTGCCAGCAGCTTACAGGGGGGCAATCAGCCCCAGCATTTT
CDR3aa: CASSLQGGNQPQHF

j_gene: TRBJ2-3
len: 18
abundance: .
v_gene: TRBV7-9
d_gene: TRBD2
CDR3nt: TGTGCCAGCAGCCCGGGGGGAGGGGACCCGGGTCAAAGAGATACGCAGTATTTT
CDR3aa: CASSPGGGDPGQRDTQYF

j_gene: TRBJ2-6
len: 15
abundance: .
v_gene: TRBV6-6
d_gene: .
CDR3nt: TGTGCCAGCAGTTACGGGGTTGGGGGGGCCAACGTCCTGACTTTC
CDR3aa: CASSYGVGGANVLTF

j_gene: TRBJ2-3
len: 17
abundance: .
v_gene: TRBV28
d_gene: TRBD2
CDR3nt: TGTGCCAGCACGTGGGCTAGCGGGTGGGCTAGCACAGATACGCAGTATTTT
CDR3aa: CASTWASGWASTDTQYF

j_gene: TRBJ2-7
len: 13
abundance: .
v_gene: TRBV7-9
d_gene: .
CDR3nt: TGTGCCAGCAGCTTAGAGGGCCTCTACGAGCAGTACTTC
CDR3aa: CASSLEGLYEQYF

j_gene: TRBJ1-1
len: 15
abundance: .
v_gene: TRBV4-2
d_gene: .
CDR3nt: TGTGCCAGCAGCCAAGACTGGCAGACTATCACTGAAGCTTTCTTT
CDR3aa: CASSQDWQTITEAFF

j_gene: TRBJ2-1
len: 13
abundance: once
v_gene: TRBV7-2
d_gene: .
CDR3nt: TGTGCCAGCAGCTTCCAGGGTGGTAATGAGCAGTTCTTC
CDR3aa: CASSFQGGNEQFF

j_gene: TRBJ1-2
len: 15
abundance: .
v_gene: TRBV5-1
d_gene: TRBD1
CDR3nt: TGCGCCAGCAGCTTGGCGACAGGGAGGGGGTATGGCTACACCTTC
CDR3aa: CASSLATGRGYGYTF

j_gene: TRBJ2-1
len: 14
abundance: .
v_gene: TRBV11-1
d_gene: TRBD2
CDR3nt: TGTGCCACGGAAGCCGGGACTACCTACAATGAGCAGTTCTTC
CDR3aa: CATEAGTTYNEQFF

j_gene: TRBJ1-5
len: 14
abundance: .
v_gene: TRBV19
d_gene: .
CDR3nt: TGTGCCAGTAGTCTGACAGAGCCCAATCAGCCCCAGCATTTT
CDR3aa: CASSLTEPNQPQHF

j_gene: TRBJ2-7
len: 16
abundance: .
v_gene: TRBV7-2
d_gene: TRBD1
CDR3nt: TGTGCCAGCAGCTTAGCTCCGGGCAGGGGGCTTTACGAGCAGTACTTC
CDR3aa: CASSLAPGRGLYEQYF

j_gene: TRBJ2-1
len: 15
abundance: .
v_gene: TRBV2
d_gene: TRBD2
CDR3nt: TGTGCCAGCAGCGCTAGCGGGGCCTCCTACAATGAGCAGTTCTTC
CDR3aa: CASSASGASYNEQFF

j_gene: TRBJ2-7
len: 15
abundance: .
v_gene: TRBV4-3
d_gene: TRBD1
CDR3nt: TGCGCCAGCAGCCAAGATCGGACAGGGGGCTACGAGCAGTACTTC
CDR3aa: CASSQDRTGGYEQYF

j_gene: TRBJ2-1
len: 13
abundance: once
v_gene: TRBV19
d_gene: .
CDR3nt: TGTGCCAGTAGTCCCAGCTTCTACAATGAGCAGTTCTTC
CDR3aa: CASSPSFYNEQFF

j_gene: TRBJ1-6
len: 11
abundance: .
v_gene: TRBV20-1
d_gene: .
CDR3nt: TGCAGTGCTAGGGGGGATTCACCCCTCCACTTT
CDR3aa: CSARGDSPLHF

j_gene: TRBJ2-1
len: 13
abundance: .
v_gene: TRBV19
d_gene: .
CDR3nt: TGTGCCAGTAGTACCCCGACTAAGTATGAGCAGTTCTTC
CDR3aa: CASSTPTKYEQFF

j_gene: TRBJ2-7
len: 16
abundance: once
v_gene: TRBV11-2
d_gene: TRBD1
CDR3nt: TGTGCCAGCAGCCTTCTGACAGGGAAAAGATCCTACGAGCAGTACTTC
CDR3aa: CASSLLTGKRSYEQYF

j_gene: TRBJ2-2
len: 14
abundance: .
v_gene: TRBV5-1
d_gene: .
CDR3nt: TGCGCCAGCAGCAAGGACAGGAACACCGGGGAGCTGTTTTTT
CDR3aa: CASSKDRNTGELFF

j_gene: TRBJ2-5
len: 15
abundance: .
v_gene: TRBV29-1
d_gene: TRBD1
CDR3nt: TGCAGCGTTGAAAACAGGGGGGATTTCCAAGAGACCCAGTACTTC
CDR3aa: CSVENRGDFQETQYF

j_gene: TRBJ1-4
len: 15
abundance: large
v_gene: TRBV6-5
d_gene: .
CDR3nt: TGTGCCAGCAGTTACTCGGCAGGGCAAAATGAAAAACTGTTTTTT
CDR3aa: CASSYSAGQNEKLFF

j_gene: TRBJ2-1
len: 16
abundance: .
v_gene: TRBV27
d_gene: TRBD1
CDR3nt: TGTGCCAGCAGTCCCCGACAGGGGCCCCTCTACAATGAGCAGTTCTTC
CDR3aa: CASSPRQGPLYNEQFF

j_gene: TRBJ1-2
len: 15
abundance: .
v_gene: TRBV4-3
d_gene: .
CDR3nt: TGCGCCAGCAGCCAAGATGATAAATACGCCTATGGCTACACCTTC
CDR3aa: CASSQDDKYAYGYTF

j_gene: TRBJ1-2
len: 14
abundance: .
v_gene: TRBV28
d_gene: TRBD1
CDR3nt: TGTGCCAGCAGTCCAGCCGACAGGGCCTATGGCTACACCTTC
CDR3aa: CASSPADRAYGYTF

j_gene: TRBJ1-1
len: 14
abundance: .
v_gene: TRBV6-1
d_gene: .
CDR3nt: TGTGCCAGCAGTGAAGTTGCAGGGGACACTGAAGCTTTCTTT
CDR3aa: CASSEVAGDTEAFF

j_gene: TRBJ1-6
len: 13
abundance: .
v_gene: TRBV6-1
d_gene: .
CDR3nt: TGTGCCAGCAGTGAAGGGTATAATTCACCCCTCCACTTT
CDR3aa: CASSEGYNSPLHF

j_gene: TRBJ2-1
len: 15
abundance: .
v_gene: TRBV6-5
d_gene: TRBD2
CDR3nt: TGTGCCAGCAGTCTCACTAGCGGGATTTACAATGAGCAGTTCTTC
CDR3aa: CASSLTSGIYNEQFF

j_gene: TRBJ2-7
len: 14
abundance: .
v_gene: TRBV5-6
d_gene: TRBD1
CDR3nt: TGTGCCAGCAGCCCCGGGACAGACCCTTACGAGCAGTACTTC
CDR3aa: CASSPGTDPYEQYF

j_gene: TRBJ2-7
len: 13
abundance: .
v_gene: TRBV19
d_gene: .
CDR3nt: TGTGCCAGTAGCCTGAGGCGGAACTACGAGCAGTACTTC
CDR3aa: CASSLRRNYEQYF

j_gene: TRBJ1-1
len: 13
abundance: .
v_gene: TRBV28
d_gene: .
CDR3nt: TGTGCCAGCAGTTTATCCGGGAGAACTGAAGCTTTCTTT
CDR3aa: CASSLSGRTEAFF

j_gene: TRBJ1-1
len: 14
abundance: .
v_gene: TRBV5-1
d_gene: TRBD1
CDR3nt: TGCGCCAGCAGCGCCGGGACAGGGCGGACTGAAGCTTTCTTT
CDR3aa: CASSAGTGRTEAFF

j_gene: TRBJ2-7
len: 16
abundance: .
v_gene: TRBV27
d_gene: TRBD2
CDR3nt: TGTGCCAGCGCCCCGACTAGCGGGAGGAGCTCCTACGAGCAGTACTTC
CDR3aa: CASAPTSGRSSYEQYF

j_gene: TRBJ1-2
len: 15
abundance: .
v_gene: TRBV9
d_gene: .
CDR3nt: TGTGCCAGCACCACTGGGGGGGGCCTTACCTATGGCTACACCTTC
CDR3aa: CASTTGGGLTYGYTF

j_gene: TRBJ2-7
len: 14
abundance: few
v_gene: TRBV9
d_gene: .
CDR3nt: TGTGCCAGCAGCGTAGCTACCCCGGACTACGAGCAGTACTTC
CDR3aa: CASSVATPDYEQYF

j_gene: TRBJ2-7
len: 11
abundance: .
v_gene: TRBV27
d_gene: .
CDR3nt: TGTGCCAGCAGAGGGAGCTACGAGCAGTACTTC
CDR3aa: CASRGSYEQYF

j_gene: TRBJ2-1
len: 13
abundance: .
v_gene: TRBV4-3
d_gene: .
CDR3nt: TGCGCCAGCAGCCAAGATCACCTGTATGAGCAGTTCTTC
CDR3aa: CASSQDHLYEQFF

j_gene: TRBJ2-1
len: 13
abundance: .
v_gene: TRBV6-4
d_gene: .
CDR3nt: TGTGCCAGCAGTCTAACTAGCTACAATGAGCAGTTCTTC
CDR3aa: CASSLTSYNEQFF

j_gene: TRBJ2-1
len: 13
abundance: .
v_gene: TRBV6-5
d_gene: .
CDR3nt: TGTGCCAGCAGTCCGGCCGGGCCCAATGAGCAGTTCTTC
CDR3aa: CASSPAGPNEQFF

j_gene: TRBJ1-5
len: 17
abundance: .
v_gene: TRBV19
d_gene: TRBD1
CDR3nt: TGTGCCAGTAGTATAGAATCCGGGACAGGGGTAAATCAGCCCCAGCATTTT
CDR3aa: CASSIESGTGVNQPQHF

j_gene: TRBJ2-7
len: 12
abundance: .
v_gene: TRBV7-9
d_gene: .
CDR3nt: TGTGCCAGCAGCGCCCTCGGGGGCGAGCAGTACTTC
CDR3aa: CASSALGGEQYF

j_gene: TRBJ2-7
len: 13
abundance: .
v_gene: TRBV5-1
d_gene: .
CDR3nt: TGCGCCAGCAGCTCATCAGGGGTTCGCGAGCAGTACTTC
CDR3aa: CASSSSGVREQYF

j_gene: TRBJ1-1
len: 12
abundance: .
v_gene: TRBV6-1
d_gene: TRBD1
CDR3nt: TGTGCCAGCAGTGATCCCAGGGGGCTTGCTTTCTTT
CDR3aa: CASSDPRGLAFF

j_gene: TRBJ2-7
len: 13
abundance: .
v_gene: TRBV6-1
d_gene: .
CDR3nt: TGTGCCAGCAGTGAAAGGTCCTCCTACGAGCAGTACTTC
CDR3aa: CASSERSSYEQYF

j_gene: TRBJ1-6
len: 16
abundance: .
v_gene: TRBV15
d_gene: TRBD1
CDR3nt: TGTGCCACCAGCAGAGCTCAAACAGGGGGAAGATCACCCCTCCACTTT
CDR3aa: CATSRAQTGGRSPLHF

j_gene: TRBJ1-2
len: 14
abundance: .
v_gene: TRBV30
d_gene: .
CDR3nt: TGTGCCTGGAGCCTGGACAGTTCTAACTATGGCTACACCTTC
CDR3aa: CAWSLDSSNYGYTF

j_gene: TRBJ1-5
len: 19
abundance: .
v_gene: TRBV23-1
d_gene: .
CDR3nt: TGCGCCAGCAGTCAATCGGGAAGGCTTATGGTGAGCTGCAATCAGCCCCAGCATTTT
CDR3aa: CASSQSGRLMVSCNQPQHF